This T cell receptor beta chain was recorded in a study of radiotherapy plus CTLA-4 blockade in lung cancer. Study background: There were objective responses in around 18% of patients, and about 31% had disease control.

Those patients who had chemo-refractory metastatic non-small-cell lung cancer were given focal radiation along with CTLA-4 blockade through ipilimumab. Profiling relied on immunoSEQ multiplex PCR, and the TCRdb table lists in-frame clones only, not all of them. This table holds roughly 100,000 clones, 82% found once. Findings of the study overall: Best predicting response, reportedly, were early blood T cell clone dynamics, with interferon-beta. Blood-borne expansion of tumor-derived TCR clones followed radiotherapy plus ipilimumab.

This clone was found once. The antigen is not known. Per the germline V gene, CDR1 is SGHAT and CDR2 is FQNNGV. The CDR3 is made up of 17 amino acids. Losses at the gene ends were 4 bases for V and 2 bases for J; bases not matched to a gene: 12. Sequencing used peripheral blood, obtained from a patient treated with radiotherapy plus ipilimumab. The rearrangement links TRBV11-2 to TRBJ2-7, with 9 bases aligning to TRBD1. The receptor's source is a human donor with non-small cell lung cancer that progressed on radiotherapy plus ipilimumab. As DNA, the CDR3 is TGTGCCAGCAGCTCGGAAAAAAACAGGGGGCTCGCCTACGAGCAGTACTTC. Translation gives CASSSEKNRGLAYEQYF.